Listed below are T cell receptor beta chains from one sample, sequenced in a study of blood T cells in healthy people across ages. TCRdb reprocessed the 5' RACE reads via MiXCR and lists one record per CDR3 protein. The sample lists roughly 1,000,000 distinct CDR3 sequences, around 25% occurring once. These data were likewise used in another study, on T cells of mothers and their children.

Sequencing was carried out using blood. The receptors originated from a girl aged 2-9 years in good health. Each CDR3 is given with its conserved first and last residue.

v_call: TRBV12-3/TRBV12-4
cdr3_aa: CASSLRVSLRGTNEKLFF

v_call: TRBV9
cdr3_aa: CASSPGLAVNEQFF

v_call: TRBV9
cdr3_aa: CASSVGLNYEQYF

v_call: TRBV28
cdr3_aa: CASSPGAISGNTIYF

v_call: TRBV7-9
cdr3_aa: CASRAGDLQFF

v_call: TRBV2
cdr3_aa: CASSVGPQGGVYGYTF

v_call: TRBV4-1
cdr3_aa: CASSCSELTNEKLFF

v_call: TRBV7-3
cdr3_aa: CASSFSSGGVDTQYF

v_call: TRBV20-1
cdr3_aa: CSATRGPGEGEKLSF

v_call: TRBV12-3/TRBV12-4
cdr3_aa: CASTRADAQYF

v_call: TRBV9
cdr3_aa: CASSVLATIQETQYF

v_call: TRBV11-1
cdr3_aa: CASSSPGLADNEQFF

v_call: TRBV29-1
cdr3_aa: CSGELRNTEAFF

v_call: TRBV12-3/TRBV12-4
cdr3_aa: CASRPTGLDQPQHF

v_call: TRBV28
cdr3_aa: CASSLSTSQGSPLHF

v_call: TRBV29-1
cdr3_aa: CGVVPTDASNYGYTF

v_call: TRBV24-1
cdr3_aa: CATSDFGTSGSDEQFF

v_call: TRBV9
cdr3_aa: CASSLSGAGGEETQYF

v_call: TRBV12-3/TRBV12-4
cdr3_aa: CASSLILAVTDTQYF

v_call: TRBV12-3/TRBV12-4
cdr3_aa: CASSAIGGIITAAFF

v_call: TRBV20-1
cdr3_aa: CSATRAGTGSGNTIYF